This T cell receptor beta chain was sequenced for a study of cytomegalovirus exposure and HLA in healthy donors. Study-level findings and limits: The listing of about 150 TCR beta chains classed them as cytomegalovirus-associated.

The V gene end was trimmed by 3 bases and the J gene end by 4 bases; junction bases not matched to a gene: 13. In germline, CDR1 is SGHDT, CDR2 YYEEEE. The CDR3 length is 16 residues. Some clones are missing from TCRdb's copy, which holds only in-frame ones; the method was immunoSEQ multiplex PCR. The profile covers about 160,000 clones, with approximately 89% appearing a single time and 10% taken by the ten largest. It was the roughly 130-subject validation cohort, separate from the approximately 620-subject first cohort, to which the donors belonged. In regard to this clone: The antigen is unknown.

The rearrangement joins TRBV5-6 to TRBJ2-7, with 7 bases that match TRBD1. Sequenced sample: PBMCs. The clonotype was recovered from a woman between 18 and 29 years old in good health and CMV-seropositive. The CDR3 here is CASSSSRRGRVYEQYF. Here the CDR3 DNA reads TGTGCCAGCAGCTCCTCTCGTAGGGGGCGCGTATACGAGCAGTACTTC.